This entry lists 13 T cell receptor beta chains sequenced from one sample in a study of naive CD8 T cells in extremely preterm neonates. Findings of the study overall: Relative to older groups, preterm infants had shorter, less trimmed CDR3s with fewer N additions.

Clones were read by immunoSEQ multiplex PCR, and TCRdb kept only the in-frame ones, dropping some. The repertoire holds tens of thousands of clones, with approximately 88% as singletons. Their antigens remain unidentified. Extremely preterm births at about 22-27 weeks of gestation supplied the samples. The sequenced material came from naive CD8+ T cells from cord blood. The receptors shown here come from a boy who was born preterm.

The chain recombines TRBV18 with TRBJ1-2; D is unresolved. The length of the CDR3 is 14 residues. The germline V and J ends were trimmed by 0 bases and 2 bases, with 7 bases remaining between them. Per germline, CDR1 KGHSH and CDR2 LQKENI. The CDR3 is CASSPPRANYGYTF. CDR3 bases: TGTGCCAGCTCACCACCGAGGGCCAACTATGGCTACACCTTC.

Concerning this clone: Other DNA variants within this sample encode the same CDR3. CDR3 residues: CASSLVPGGTEAFF. For the CDR3, the DNA is TGTGCCAGCAGCTTGGTGCCAGGGGGCACTGAAGCTTTCTTT. The V gene is TRBV5-4, the J gene TRBJ1-1, with TRBD1 matching 7 bases. Germline loops: CDR1 SGHNT, CDR2 YYREEE (reference sequence). The V segment lost 0 bases and the J segment 4 bases; nucleotides outside the gene matches: 3. The CDR3 has 14 amino acids.

The chain has TRBV7-2 and TRBJ2-5, with 7 bases lining up with TRBD2. After removal of 1 base from V and 4 bases from J, the junction contained 3 bases not matched to a gene. The CDR3 is 14 amino acids. Germline V lookup: CDR1 SGHTA, CDR2 FQGNSA. CDR3 bases: TGTGCCAGCAGCTTAGGCCTAGCGGTAGAGACCCAGTACTTC. It specifies CASSLGLAVETQYF.

The genes are TRBV30 and TRBJ2-5; TRBD2 might be the D (7 bases). CDR1 is GTSNPN, CDR2 SVGIG, per germline (reference sequence). This CDR3 region has 17 residues. V lost 0 bases, J lost 4 bases, and 21 bases lay in between. CDR3: CAWSVSGGAEVGETQYF. CDR3 DNA: TGTGCCTGGAGTGTAAGTGGGGGGGCCGAGGTTGGAGAGACCCAGTACTTC.

V and J are TRBV5-1 and TRBJ1-6; possibly TRBD1 for D (6 bases). V lost 1 base, J lost 0 bases, and 8 bases lay in between. Per germline, CDR1 SGHRS and CDR2 YFSETQ. CDR3 size: 16 residues. The chain's CDR3 is CASSLMDSSYNSPLHF. In DNA, the CDR3 is TGCGCCAGCAGCTTGATGGACAGCTCCTATAATTCACCCCTCCACTTT.

The chain couples TRBV27 to TRBJ2-1, with D perhaps matching TRBD1 (6 bases). Germline CDR1 reads MNHEY; CDR2 reads SMNVEV (reference sequence). The CDR3 is 15 residues long. Trimming removed 2 bases from V and 0 bases from J, with 8 bases in between. CDR3 nucleotides: TGTGCCAGCAGTTTACCGGGACACTCCTACAATGAGCAGTTCTTC. Protein: CASSLPGHSYNEQFF.

J is TRBJ2-7 and V is TRBV19, with TRBD1 matching 8 bases. Trimming took 8 bases from V and 2 from J; bases not matched to a gene: 8. This CDR3 is built from 14 residues. The germline V gene encodes CDR1 LNHDA and CDR2 SQIVND (reference sequence). CDR3 sequence reads: CASSPTTGAYEQYF. The CDR3 DNA reads as TGTGCCAGTTCGCCAACGACAGGGGCCTACGAGCAGTACTTC.

The chain has TRBV10-1 and TRBJ1-2, with D possibly TRBD1 on 5 matching bases. The length of the CDR3 is 13 residues. Trimming stripped 2 bases from V and 2 bases from J, with 6 bases between. Germline CDR1 and CDR2: WNHNN and SYGVQD (reference sequence). As DNA, the CDR3 is TGCGCCAGCAGTGAGGGGGACAACTATGGCTACACCTTC. Its protein product is CASSEGDNYGYTF.

The chain has TRBV7-9 and TRBJ2-5; D not certain. With the DNA end fitting TRBJ2-7 better, the J assignment may be wrong. The CDR3 runs 12 residues. Germline lookup yields CDR1 SEHNR and CDR2 FQNEAQ (reference sequence). CDR3 bases: TGTGCCAGCAGCTGGCTAGCCTACGAGCAGTACTTC. Protein sequence: CASSWLAYEQYF.

The chain has TRBV20-1 and TRBJ2-7, with D hard to call. Trimming stripped 1 base from V and 4 bases from J, with 2 bases between. The length of the CDR3 is 10 residues. Germline-derived CDR1 and CDR2 are DFQATT and SNEGSKA (reference sequence). The CDR3 DNA reads TGCAGTGCTAGAGGTTACGAGCAGTACTTC. Translation gives CSARGYEQYF.

As for this clone: This same CDR3 is encoded by further DNA sequences in the sample. CDR3: CASSLGQGTDTQYF. DNA of the CDR3: TGTGCCAGCAGCTTGGGACAGGGCACAGATACGCAGTATTTT. V and J are TRBV27 and TRBJ2-3; 8 nucleotides agree with TRBD1. The CDR3 consists of 14 residues. Germline CDR1 MNHEY, CDR2 SMNVEV (reference sequence). V lost 6 bases, J lost 1 base, and 3 bases stayed unmatched.

The sample holds a few counts of this clone. The chain links TRBV5-1 to TRBJ1-2; D unclear. The CDR3 length is 13 residues. V was clipped by 1 base and J by 0 bases, with 4 bases between them. Germline V gene sequence: CDR1 SGHRS, CDR2 YFSETQ. CDR3 sequence: CASSLTANYGYTF. The DNA of the CDR3 is TGCGCCAGCAGCTTGACAGCTAACTATGGCTACACCTTC.

J is TRBJ2-7 and V is TRBV7-9, with D possibly being TRBD1 (6 bases). Germline V gene sequence: CDR1 SEHNR, CDR2 FQNEAQ (reference sequence). Trimming shortened V by 4 bases and J by 2 bases, and 6 bases separated the two germline ends. The CDR3 runs to 12 residues. CDR3 DNA sequence: TGTGCCAGCAGCTGGACAGCCTACGAGCAGTACTTC. Its protein product is CASSWTAYEQYF. The full variable domain, rest sourced from reference TRBV7-9 and TRBJ2-7, is DTGVSQNPRHKITKRGQNVTFRCDPISEHNRLYWYRQTLGQGPEFLTYFQNEAQLEKSRLLSDRFSAERPKGSFSTLEIQRTEQGDSAMYLCASSWTAYEQYFGPGTRLTVT.